This T cell receptor beta chain stems from a study of blood T cell repertoires in COVID-19. This CDR3 spans 18 amino acids. The table came from immunoSEQ multiplex PCR; TCRdb's copy has only in-frame clones and leaves some out. The sample includes roughly 200,000 clones, just over 85% of them seen just once. What was sequenced was PBMCs or T cells enriched from blood (not recorded which). The chain uses TRBV21-1 and TRBJ1-6. TRBV21-1 is listed as a pseudogene. The origin of this receptor is a woman aged 40 to 50 with acute COVID-19. In DNA, the CDR3 is TGTGCCAGCAGCACAAAACTGGTTGAGAGCTCCTATAATTCACCCCTCCACTTT. Translating it yields CASSTKLVESSYNSPLHF.